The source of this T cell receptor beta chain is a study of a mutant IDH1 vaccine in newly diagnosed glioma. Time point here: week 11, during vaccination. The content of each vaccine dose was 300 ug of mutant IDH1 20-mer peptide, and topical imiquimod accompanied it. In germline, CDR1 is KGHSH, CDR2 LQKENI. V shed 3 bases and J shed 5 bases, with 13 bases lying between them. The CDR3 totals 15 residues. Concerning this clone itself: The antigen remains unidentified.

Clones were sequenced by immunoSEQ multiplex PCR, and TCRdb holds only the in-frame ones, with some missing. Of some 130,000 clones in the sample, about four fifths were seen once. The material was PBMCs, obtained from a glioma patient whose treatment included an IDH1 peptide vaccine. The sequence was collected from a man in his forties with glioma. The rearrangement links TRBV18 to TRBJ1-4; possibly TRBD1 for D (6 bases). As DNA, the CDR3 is TGTGCCAGCTCACCGCGGACAGCCAAGAATGAAAAACTGTTTTTT. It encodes CASSPRTAKNEKLFF.